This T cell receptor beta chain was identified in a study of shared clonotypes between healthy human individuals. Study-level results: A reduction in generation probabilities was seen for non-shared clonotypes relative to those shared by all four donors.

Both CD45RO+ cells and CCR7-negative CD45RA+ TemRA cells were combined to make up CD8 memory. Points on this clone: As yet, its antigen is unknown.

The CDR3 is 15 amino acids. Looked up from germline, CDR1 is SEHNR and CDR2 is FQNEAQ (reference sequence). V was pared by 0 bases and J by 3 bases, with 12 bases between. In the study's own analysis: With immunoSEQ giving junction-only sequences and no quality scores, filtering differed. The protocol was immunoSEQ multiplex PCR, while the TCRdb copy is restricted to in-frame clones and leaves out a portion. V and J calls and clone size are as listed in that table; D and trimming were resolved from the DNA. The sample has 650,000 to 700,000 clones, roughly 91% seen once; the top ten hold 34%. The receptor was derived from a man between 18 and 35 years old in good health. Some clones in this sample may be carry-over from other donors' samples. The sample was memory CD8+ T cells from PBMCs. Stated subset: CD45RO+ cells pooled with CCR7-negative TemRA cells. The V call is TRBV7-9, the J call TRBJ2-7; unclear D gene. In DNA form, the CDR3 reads TGTGCCAGCAGCTTAGCTGGCCTCCCTGACTACGAGCAGTACTTC. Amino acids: CASSLAGLPDYEQYF.